This T cell receptor (beta chain) was obtained from a study of cytomegalovirus exposure and HLA in healthy donors. It was healthy bone marrow donors who served as donors. CDR3 length: 14 amino acids. Germline CDR1 and CDR2: SGHTA and FQGNSA. Primers: 60 Vbeta forward and 13 Jbeta reverse. Using immunoSEQ multiplex PCR, the repertoire was profiled, and TCRdb retains in-frame clones only, with some absent. The profile shows about 140,000 clones, 80% of them singletons. The study, taken as a whole, reports: TCR beta chain V- and J-gene trimming was linked, in a later analysis, to a missense variant in DCLRE1C. The presence/absence work took it that sequencing depth was about the same across donors. The majority of CMV-associated TCR beta chains were reported as apparently HLA-restricted in a later analysis.

About this clone itself: Its specificity is not known.

Material: PBMCs. The J gene is TRBJ2-5, the V gene TRBV7-2, with a weak D call TRBD1 (7 bases). The DNA end lines up better with TRBJ2-7; the J call may be wrong. This receptor was taken from a man in his forties or fifties in good health and CMV-seropositive. The CDR3 DNA sequence: TGTGCCAGCAGCTTAGGGCAGGGGGGCTACGAGCAGTACTTC. Its translation: CASSLGQGGYEQYF.